This passage covers 4 T cell receptor beta chains from one sample sequenced in a study of T cells after yellow fever vaccination (dated by TCRdb to about 2019). Preparation of the library involved 5' RACE. These reads were obtained on an Illumina NovaSeq 6000. TCRdb applied fastp at Q25 and MiXCR to the public reads, then kept only in-frame beta chains. Under each unique CDR3 protein, matching rows form one entry showing the most common genes and DNA. A total of about 260,000 distinct CDR3 sequences appear in this sample, over 4.5% of them only once. Less than 3.5% of the sample lies in the top ten. The treatment or condition label on this specimen signifies: live attenuated yellow fever vaccine strain. Sequencing was performed on CD4+ T cells sorted from PBMCs, taken on the day of the yellow fever booster vaccination. The receptors originated from a man aged 18 to 30 who received the YFV17D yellow fever vaccine.

V and J are TRBV12-5 and TRBJ1-1; D remains ambiguous. CDR3 size: 15 residues. The germline CDR1 and CDR2 sequences are LGHNT and FRNRAP. The ends were cut back, 5 bases at V and 0 bases at J, with 13 bases in the middle. Written as DNA, the CDR3 is TGTGCTAGTGGTCCTGTGGGTTCATTGAACACTGAAGCTTTCTTT. Protein product: CASGPVGSLNTEAFF.

This clonotype was seen repeatedly, ten times or more. This rearrangement joins TRBV7-9 to TRBJ2-2; D is perhaps TRBD2 (6 bases). Per the germline V gene, CDR1 is SEHNR and CDR2 is FQNEAQ (reference sequence). The V gene lost 0 bases and the J gene lost 1 base, with 6 bases spanning the gap. This CDR3 has 15 residues. CDR3 residues: CASSLAGRNTGELFF. The CDR3 coding sequence is TGTGCCAGCAGCTTAGCCGGGAGGAACACCGGGGAGCTGTTTTTT.

V gene TRBV20-1 combines with J gene TRBJ1-1; D uncertain. Germline CDR1 is DFQATT and CDR2 is SNEGSKA (reference sequence). The CDR3 covers 13 residues. V dropped 0 bases and J dropped 3 bases, with 8 bases sitting between them. The chain's CDR3 is CSARDTQDTEAFF. The CDR3 DNA sequence: TGCAGTGCTAGAGATACTCAGGACACTGAAGCTTTCTTT.

This clonotype was seen more than once but under ten times. This chain joins TRBV6-5 and TRBJ1-2, with 10 positions matching TRBD1. CDR1 and CDR2 from the germline V gene are MNHEY and SVGAGI. Germline trimming cut 7 bases from V and 4 bases from J; bases unmatched to any gene: 12. The CDR3 sequence is 16 residues long. CDR3 protein: CASNPGGTGALYGYTF. The CDR3 DNA is TGTGCCAGCAACCCAGGGGGGACAGGGGCCCTCTATGGCTACACCTTC.